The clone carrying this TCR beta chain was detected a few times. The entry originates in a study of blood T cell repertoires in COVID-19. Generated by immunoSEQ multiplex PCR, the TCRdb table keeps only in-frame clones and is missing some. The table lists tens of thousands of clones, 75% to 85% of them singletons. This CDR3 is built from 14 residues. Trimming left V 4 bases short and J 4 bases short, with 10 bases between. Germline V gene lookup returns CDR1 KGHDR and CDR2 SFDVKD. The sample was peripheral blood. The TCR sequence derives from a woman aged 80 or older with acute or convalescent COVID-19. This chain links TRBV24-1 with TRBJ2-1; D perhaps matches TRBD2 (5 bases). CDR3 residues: CATSDQDSYNEQFF. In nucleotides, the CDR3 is TGTGCCACCAGTGACCAGGACTCGTACAATGAGCAGTTCTTC.